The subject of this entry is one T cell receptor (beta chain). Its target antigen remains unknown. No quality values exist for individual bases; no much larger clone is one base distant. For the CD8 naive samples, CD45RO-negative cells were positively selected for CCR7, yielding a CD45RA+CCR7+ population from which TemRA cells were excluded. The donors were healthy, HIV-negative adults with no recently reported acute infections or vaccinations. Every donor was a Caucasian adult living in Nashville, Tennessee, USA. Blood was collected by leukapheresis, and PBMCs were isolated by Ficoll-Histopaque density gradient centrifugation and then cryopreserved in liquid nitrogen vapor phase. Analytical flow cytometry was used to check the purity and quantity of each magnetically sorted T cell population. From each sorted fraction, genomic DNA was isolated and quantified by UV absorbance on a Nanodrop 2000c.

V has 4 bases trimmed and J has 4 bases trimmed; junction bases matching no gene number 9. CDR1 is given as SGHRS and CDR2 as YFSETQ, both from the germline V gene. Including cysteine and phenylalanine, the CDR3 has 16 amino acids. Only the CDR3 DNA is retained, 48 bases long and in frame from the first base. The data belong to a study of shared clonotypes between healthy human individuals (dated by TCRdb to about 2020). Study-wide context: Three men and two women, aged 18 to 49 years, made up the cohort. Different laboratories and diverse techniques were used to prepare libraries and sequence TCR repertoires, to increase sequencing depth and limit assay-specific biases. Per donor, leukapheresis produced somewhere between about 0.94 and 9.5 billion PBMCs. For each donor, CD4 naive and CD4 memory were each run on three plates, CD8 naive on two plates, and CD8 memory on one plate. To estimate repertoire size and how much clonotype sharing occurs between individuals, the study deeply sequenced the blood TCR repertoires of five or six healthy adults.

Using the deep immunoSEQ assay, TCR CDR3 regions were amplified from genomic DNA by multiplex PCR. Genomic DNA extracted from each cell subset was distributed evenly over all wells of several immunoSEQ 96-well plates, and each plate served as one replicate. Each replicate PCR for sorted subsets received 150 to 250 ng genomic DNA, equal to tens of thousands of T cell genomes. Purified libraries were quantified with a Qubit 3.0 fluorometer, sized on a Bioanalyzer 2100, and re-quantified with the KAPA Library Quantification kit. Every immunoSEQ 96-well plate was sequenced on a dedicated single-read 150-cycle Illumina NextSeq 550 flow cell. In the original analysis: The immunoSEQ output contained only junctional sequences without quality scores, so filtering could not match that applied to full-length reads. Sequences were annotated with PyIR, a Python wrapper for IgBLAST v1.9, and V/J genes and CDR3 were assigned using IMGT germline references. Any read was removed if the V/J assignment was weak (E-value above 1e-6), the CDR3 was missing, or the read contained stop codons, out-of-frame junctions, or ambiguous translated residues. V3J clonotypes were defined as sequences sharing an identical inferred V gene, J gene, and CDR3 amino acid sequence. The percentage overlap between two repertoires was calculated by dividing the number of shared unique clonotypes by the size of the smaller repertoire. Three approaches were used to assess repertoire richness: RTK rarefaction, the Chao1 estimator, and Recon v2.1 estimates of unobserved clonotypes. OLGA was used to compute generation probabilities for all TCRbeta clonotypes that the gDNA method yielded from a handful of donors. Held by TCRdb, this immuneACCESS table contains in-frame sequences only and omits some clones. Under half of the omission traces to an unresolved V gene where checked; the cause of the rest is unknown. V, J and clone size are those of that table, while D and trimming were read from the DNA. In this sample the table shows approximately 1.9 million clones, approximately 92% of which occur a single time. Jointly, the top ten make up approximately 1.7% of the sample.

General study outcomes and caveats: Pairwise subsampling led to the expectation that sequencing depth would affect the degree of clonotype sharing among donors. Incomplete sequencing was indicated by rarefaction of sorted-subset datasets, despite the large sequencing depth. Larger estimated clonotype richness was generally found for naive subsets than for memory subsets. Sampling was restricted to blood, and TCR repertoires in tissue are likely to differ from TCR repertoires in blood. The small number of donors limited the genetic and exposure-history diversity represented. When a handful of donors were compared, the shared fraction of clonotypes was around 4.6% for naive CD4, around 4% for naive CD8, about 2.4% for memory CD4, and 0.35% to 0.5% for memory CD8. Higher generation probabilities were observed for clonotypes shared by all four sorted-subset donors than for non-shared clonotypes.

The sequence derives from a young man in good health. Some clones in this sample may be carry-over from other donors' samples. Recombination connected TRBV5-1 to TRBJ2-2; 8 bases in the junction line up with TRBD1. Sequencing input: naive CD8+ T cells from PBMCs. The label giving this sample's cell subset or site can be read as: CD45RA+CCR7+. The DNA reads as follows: TGCGCCAGCAGCCTACCCACAGGGGGGTTCACCGGGGAGCTGTTTTTT. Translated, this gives CASSLPTGGFTGELFF.